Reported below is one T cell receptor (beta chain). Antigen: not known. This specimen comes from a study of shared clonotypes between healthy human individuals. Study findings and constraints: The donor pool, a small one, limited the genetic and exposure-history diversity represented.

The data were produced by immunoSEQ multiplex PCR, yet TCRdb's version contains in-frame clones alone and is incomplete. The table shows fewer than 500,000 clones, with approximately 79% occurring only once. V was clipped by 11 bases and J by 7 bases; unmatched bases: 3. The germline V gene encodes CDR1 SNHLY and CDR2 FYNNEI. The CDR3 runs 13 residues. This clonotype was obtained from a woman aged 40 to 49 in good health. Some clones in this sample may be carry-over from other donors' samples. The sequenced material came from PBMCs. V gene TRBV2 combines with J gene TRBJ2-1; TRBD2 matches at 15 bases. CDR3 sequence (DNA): TGTGCCTGGACTAGCGGGAGGGGAAATGAGCAGTTCTTC. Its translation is CAWTSGRGNEQFF.